Shown below are 9 T cell receptor beta chains from a single sample sequenced in a study of T cell responses to AZD1222 COVID-19 vaccine. TCRdb's table, derived via immunoSEQ multiplex PCR, lists solely in-frame clones and lacks some. Of 130,000 to 150,000 clones listed, 80% to 90% are singletons. The sequences come from peripheral blood, collected on day 0 of AZD1222 vaccination. These receptors were collected from an adult in good health.

This clone appeared once. This chain uses TRBV10-2 with TRBJ1-2, with D possibly TRBD1 on 5 matching bases. This CDR3 has 14 amino acids. The germline gives CDR1 WSHSY, CDR2 SAAADI. The V end lost 0 bases, the J end lost 9 bases, and 14 bases lay between the germline ends. CDR3 sequence (DNA): TGCGCCAGCAGTGAGTCGGGCAGGGCTATAAGCTACACCTTC. Translation gives CASSESGRAISYTF.

This rearrangement joins TRBV5-6 to TRBJ2-7; the match to TRBD2 covers 8 bases. With 3 bases clipped from V and 9 bases from J, the junction kept 8 bases outside the gene matches. Germline assignment: CDR1 SGHDT and CDR2 YYEEEE. CDR3 length: 13 residues. CDR3 residues: CASSSDGLATQYF. The CDR3 coding sequence is TGTGCCAGCAGCTCCGATGGACTAGCAACGCAGTACTTC.

A single count supports this clone. The CDR3: CASSLGGRAIEAFF. CDR3 sequence (DNA): TGTGCCAGCAGCTTAGGGGGGAGGGCAATTGAAGCTTTCTTT. The rearrangement uses TRBV13 and TRBJ1-1; D not certain. There are 14 residues in the CDR3. Germline V gene lookup returns CDR1 PRHDT and CDR2 FYEKMQ (reference sequence). The V and J ends lost 0 bases and 7 bases respectively, with 12 bases between them. Together with reference TRBV13 and TRBJ1-1, the CDR3 gives the full variable domain: AAGVIQSPRHLIKEKRETATLKCYPIPRHDTVYWYQQGPGQDPQFLISFYEKMQSDKGSIPDRFSAQQFSDYHSELNMSSLELGDSALYFCASSLGGRAIEAFFGQGTRLTVV.

The chain links TRBV3-1 (or the pseudogene TRBV3-2) to TRBJ1-2; no clear D gene. The germline gives CDR1 LGHDT, CDR2 YNNKEL (reference sequence). Trimming left V 0 bases short and J 1 base short, with 9 bases between. The CDR3 is made up of 15 amino acids. CDR3 bases: TGTGCCAGCAGCCAAGATCGGGTCATTAACTATGGCTACACCTTC. It translates to CASSQDRVINYGYTF.

The chain links TRBV10-1 to TRBJ2-1, with D perhaps TRBD1 or TRBD2 (5 bases each). The germline V gene has CDR1 WNHNN and CDR2 SYGVQD (reference sequence). This CDR3 is 14 amino acids long. V dropped 8 bases and J dropped 9 bases, with 20 bases sitting between them. The CDR3 loop reads CASALPGPLPEQFF. CDR3 coding DNA: TGCGCCAGCGCCCTCCCGGGACCCCTCCCTGAGCAGTTCTTC.

The chain joins TRBV6-4 to TRBJ1-1, with 7 bases that match TRBD1. From germline, CDR1 is MRHNA and CDR2 SNTAGT. V gave up 7 bases and J gave up 1 base; unmatched junction bases: 9. This CDR3 is built from 15 residues. In nucleotides, the CDR3 is TGTGCCAGCACCCCAGGGGGAGGGGGGAACACTGAAGCTTTCTTT. Translation gives CASTPGGGGNTEAFF.

The genes are TRBV28 and TRBJ2-1, with TRBD1 identical over 10 bases. The ends lost 4 bases at V and 5 bases at J; junction bases unmatched: 8. Germline CDR1 and CDR2: MDHEN and SYDVKM. The CDR3 is 16 amino acids. The CDR3 protein is CASSSSGTGDHNEQFF. CDR3 bases: TGTGCCAGCAGTTCGAGCGGGACAGGGGACCACAATGAGCAGTTCTTC. Filled out from reference TRBV28 and TRBJ2-1, the complete variable domain reads DVKVTQSSRYLVKRTGEKVFLECVQDMDHENMFWYRQDPGLGLRLIYFSYDVKMKEKGDIPEGYSVSREKKERFSLILESASTNQTSMYLCASSSSGTGDHNEQFFGPGTRLTVL.

This chain uses TRBV3-1 (or the pseudogene TRBV3-2) with TRBJ2-1; no firm D call. V gave up 3 bases and J gave up 9 bases, with 15 bases separating them. From germline, CDR1 is LGHDT and CDR2 YNNKEL (reference sequence). The CDR3 extends over 14 amino acids. The CDR3 DNA reads as TGTGCCAGCAGCCACAGCATCCCCGGGCGTGAGCAGTTCTTC. It codes for CASSHSIPGREQFF.

V is TRBV6-5 and J is TRBJ2-2, with D possibly being TRBD1 (5 bases). Trimming left V 8 bases short and J 5 bases short, with 12 bases between. This CDR3 is 13 amino acids long. CDR1 is MNHEY and CDR2 is SVGAGI in the germline V gene. CDR3 loop: CASGKGWTGELFF. CDR3 nucleotide sequence: TGTGCCAGCGGAAAGGGGTGGACCGGGGAGCTGTTTTTT.